This TCR beta chain was identified during a study of control samples from healthy donors and cancer patients. Repertoires were generated with immunoSEQ multiplex PCR, while TCRdb's copy carries only in-frame clones and drops some. The sample has some 150,000 clones, about 89% seen once; the top ten hold over 6%. From germline, CDR1 is MGHRA and CDR2 YSYEKL. The CDR3 length is 15 residues. Trimming took off 3 bases at V and 2 bases at J, with 11 bases between the two ends. The chain has TRBV4-1 and TRBJ1-5; D is perhaps TRBD1 (5 bases). The sample comprised blood. This clonotype was sampled from a man between 18 and 29 years old in good health. The DNA for the CDR3 is TGCGCCAGCAGCCAGGGGGGGGTGGGCAATCAGCCCCAGCATTTT. It is translated as CASSQGGVGNQPQHF.